Listed below are T cell receptor beta chains from one sample, sequenced in a study of blood T cell repertoires in COVID-19. Measured with immunoSEQ multiplex PCR; TCRdb has only the in-frame clones, and not every one. The sample includes about 140,000 clones, over 70% seen only once; the top ten take around 1.7%. The source material was peripheral blood. The receptors come from a woman in her forties or fifties with acute or convalescent COVID-19. Both conserved end residues are part of each CDR3. The D gene is left open where the match is weak. Only some rows state a clone size, as once, few, many or a class for expanded clones.

size: once
V: TRBV19
J: TRBJ2-7
D: TRBD2
DNA: TGTGCCAGTAGTATATCCGGGACTAGCAGCTACGAGCAGTACTTC
CDR3: CASSISGTSSYEQYF

size: -
V: TRBV5-5
J: TRBJ2-7
D: -
DNA: TGTGCCAGCAGCCCGGGGGTAAGAAACTGGTACGAGCAGTACTTC
CDR3: CASSPGVRNWYEQYF

size: -
V: TRBV2
J: TRBJ2-1
D: -
DNA: TGTGCCAGCAGTGAAAGAGGACAGAAACTCTACAATGAGCAGTTCTTC
CDR3: CASSERGQKLYNEQFF

size: -
V: TRBV5-1
J: TRBJ1-6
D: TRBD1
DNA: TGCGCCAGCAGCTTGCTTGGGGTCCGACAGGGGACTAATTCACCCCTCCACTTT
CDR3: CASSLLGVRQGTNSPLHF

size: -
V: TRBV2
J: TRBJ1-1
D: -
DNA: TGTGCCAGCGGCTCCCTGTTCCAGAACACTGAAGCTTTCTTT
CDR3: CASGSLFQNTEAFF

size: -
V: TRBV28
J: TRBJ1-5
D: -
DNA: TGTGCCAGCAGTTTTTTCGGGAGCAATCAGCCCCAGCATTTT
CDR3: CASSFFGSNQPQHF

size: -
V: TRBV9
J: TRBJ2-7
D: -
DNA: TGTGCCAGCAGCTTTAGCGTTCGGGACGAGCAGTACTTC
CDR3: CASSFSVRDEQYF

size: once
V: TRBV7-9
J: TRBJ2-7
D: -
DNA: TGTGCCAGCAGCTTAGCTAGCGGCGGTGCCTACGAGCAGTACTTC
CDR3: CASSLASGGAYEQYF

size: few
V: TRBV4-1
J: TRBJ1-5
D: -
DNA: TGCGCCAGCAGCCAACTAGGCAGGGACAATCAGCCCCAGCATTTT
CDR3: CASSQLGRDNQPQHF

size: -
V: TRBV6-5
J: TRBJ1-4
D: TRBD1
DNA: TGTGCCAGCAGCCGTACAGGGGCAATGATAGAAAAACTGTTTTTT
CDR3: CASSRTGAMIEKLFF

size: once
V: TRBV5-1
J: TRBJ2-7
D: -
DNA: TGCGCCAGCAGCTTGGGACAAATTGACGAGCAGTACTTC
CDR3: CASSLGQIDEQYF

size: -
V: TRBV5-6
J: TRBJ1-2
D: TRBD1
DNA: TGTGCCAGCAGCTCCGAATTATGGACAGGGGTCCATGGCTACACCTTC
CDR3: CASSSELWTGVHGYTF

size: -
V: TRBV5-4
J: TRBJ1-2
D: -
DNA: TGTGCCAGCATGCCCACTCCCCGGGGTAACTATGGCTACACCTTC
CDR3: CASMPTPRGNYGYTF

size: -
V: TRBV19
J: TRBJ1-6
D: -
DNA: TGTGCCAGTAGCCCTATCGACAGGCCGGGATCACCCCTCCACTTT
CDR3: CASSPIDRPGSPLHF

size: once
V: TRBV6-2/TRBV6-3
J: TRBJ2-5
D: -
DNA: TGTGCCAGCAGTTATGGGGCAGCCCAAGAGACCCAGTACTTC
CDR3: CASSYGAAQETQYF

size: -
V: TRBV28
J: TRBJ2-5
D: TRBD1
DNA: TGTGCCAGCAGTGGGCCCGGACAGGGCCAAGAGACCCAGTACTTC
CDR3: CASSGPGQGQETQYF

size: few
V: TRBV11-3
J: TRBJ2-1
D: TRBD2
DNA: TGTGCCAGCAGCTTACGGGGGGGCGACTACAATGAGCAGTTCTTC
CDR3: CASSLRGGDYNEQFF

size: few
V: TRBV12-5
J: TRBJ1-2
D: -
DNA: TGTGCTAGTGGTTTGGAGGGAGAACCTAACTATGGCTACACCTTC
CDR3: CASGLEGEPNYGYTF

size: -
V: TRBV6-5
J: TRBJ1-5
D: -
DNA: TGTGCCGGCCGCAGGGAGGGCAATCAGCCCCAGCATTTT
CDR3: CAGRREGNQPQHF

size: -
V: TRBV29-1
J: TRBJ1-1
D: TRBD1
DNA: TGCAGCGTGCGACCTCGGGGACAGGCGTTTGAAGCTTTCTTT
CDR3: CSVRPRGQAFEAFF

size: -
V: TRBV6-5
J: TRBJ2-1
D: TRBD2
DNA: TGTGCCAGCAGCAAACTAGCGGGAGGTTTCTATGAGCAGTTCTTC
CDR3: CASSKLAGGFYEQFF

size: -
V: TRBV28
J: TRBJ1-5
D: TRBD1
DNA: TGTGCCAGCACTCGTGGGACAGTTCAGCCCCAGCATTTT
CDR3: CASTRGTVQPQHF

size: -
V: TRBV6-5
J: TRBJ1-5
D: -
DNA: TGTGCCAGCACCCAATTGGGGGGGGATCAGCCCCAGCATTTT
CDR3: CASTQLGGDQPQHF

size: -
V: TRBV4-1
J: TRBJ1-2
D: -
DNA: TGCGCCAGCAGCCCCCAGGAGGGGACCCGACTGGGAACTATTTTCGGCTACACCTTC
CDR3: CASSPQEGTRLGTIFGYTF

size: -
V: TRBV27
J: TRBJ1-4
D: TRBD1
DNA: TGTGCCAGCAGGACGACAGGGGAAAAACTGTTTTTT
CDR3: CASRTTGEKLFF

size: -
V: TRBV25-1
J: TRBJ2-6
D: -
DNA: TGTGCCAGCAGTGGCACAGGGTTCTGGGCCAACGTCCTGACTTTC
CDR3: CASSGTGFWANVLTF

size: -
V: TRBV6-1
J: TRBJ2-3
D: -
DNA: TGTGCCAGCAGTGAAGAGAGCATTGTAGATACGCAGTATTTT
CDR3: CASSEESIVDTQYF

size: -
V: TRBV2
J: TRBJ2-2
D: -
DNA: TGTGCCAGCAGTGACGCGCTATTAGAGCTGTTTTTT
CDR3: CASSDALLELFF

size: -
V: TRBV5-1
J: TRBJ2-3
D: -
DNA: TGCGCCAGCAGCGCCAGGATAGCAGATACGCAGTATTTT
CDR3: CASSARIADTQYF

size: -
V: TRBV7-9
J: TRBJ2-3
D: TRBD2
DNA: TGTGCCAGCAGCTTAGCGCGGGGGGGCCGTTCGACAGATACGCAGTATTTT
CDR3: CASSLARGGRSTDTQYF

size: -
V: TRBV27
J: TRBJ1-2
D: -
DNA: TGTGCCAGCAGTTTAGGAAGTGTGGGAGAGGGCTACACCTTC
CDR3: CASSLGSVGEGYTF

size: -
V: TRBV6-6
J: TRBJ1-3
D: -
DNA: TGTGCCAGCACCAGGGAAAACACCATATATTTT
CDR3: CASTRENTIYF

size: -
V: TRBV28
J: TRBJ1-2
D: TRBD1
DNA: TGTGCCAGCAGTTTATGGGACAGGGATACTGCCTATGGCTACACCTTC
CDR3: CASSLWDRDTAYGYTF

size: -
V: TRBV5-4
J: TRBJ2-2
D: -
DNA: TGTGCCAGCAGCGGGGGACGGGGGGCAGGTGCCGGGGAGCTGTTTTTT
CDR3: CASSGGRGAGAGELFF

size: -
V: TRBV5-1
J: TRBJ2-2
D: -
DNA: TGCGCCAGCAGCGTGGACAGACCGAACACCGGGGAGCTGTTTTTT
CDR3: CASSVDRPNTGELFF

size: -
V: TRBV27
J: TRBJ2-1
D: -
DNA: TGTGCCAGCAGTTTAGGCGCTAGCAGTTACAATGAGCAGTTCTTC
CDR3: CASSLGASSYNEQFF

size: -
V: TRBV29-1
J: TRBJ2-1
D: -
DNA: TGCAGCGTTACTATAGCGGACTCCTACAATGAGCAGTTCTTC
CDR3: CSVTIADSYNEQFF

size: -
V: TRBV19
J: TRBJ1-2
D: -
DNA: TGTGCCAGTAGTTCAGCAGGGGCTAACTATGGCTACACCTTC
CDR3: CASSSAGANYGYTF

size: once
V: TRBV9
J: TRBJ1-1
D: -
DNA: TGTGCCAGCAGCGTAATTGAGGCGAGCACTGAAGCTTTCTTT
CDR3: CASSVIEASTEAFF

size: -
V: TRBV5-1
J: TRBJ2-1
D: -
DNA: TGCGCCAGCAGCTGGGGAGAAGCCTCCTACAATGAGCAGTTCTTC
CDR3: CASSWGEASYNEQFF

size: -
V: TRBV28
J: TRBJ1-1
D: -
DNA: TGTGCCAGCAGTTTATGGCCCAGGGGCACTGAAGCTTTCTTT
CDR3: CASSLWPRGTEAFF

size: -
V: TRBV19
J: TRBJ1-3
D: TRBD1
DNA: TGTGCCAGTAGTATATCAACAGGGGCCGGCTCTGGAAACACCATATATTTT
CDR3: CASSISTGAGSGNTIYF

size: -
V: TRBV10-1
J: TRBJ1-1
D: TRBD1
DNA: TGCGCCAGCAGTAACAGGGGAACTGAAGCTTTCTTT
CDR3: CASSNRGTEAFF

size: -
V: TRBV28
J: TRBJ2-7
D: TRBD1
DNA: TGTGCCAGCATTCACAGGACAGGGTCCTACGAGCAGTACTTC
CDR3: CASIHRTGSYEQYF

size: -
V: TRBV29-1
J: TRBJ2-1
D: TRBD1
DNA: TGCAGCGTGGTATCCGGATTTGCAGGACAGGGGACGGTGAATGAGCAGTTCTTC
CDR3: CSVVSGFAGQGTVNEQFF

size: -
V: TRBV12-3/TRBV12-4
J: TRBJ2-7
D: TRBD2
DNA: TGTGCCAGCGGACTAGCGGGAGGCTACGAGCAGTACTTC
CDR3: CASGLAGGYEQYF

size: -
V: TRBV12-3/TRBV12-4
J: TRBJ1-2
D: -
DNA: TGTGCCAGCAGTTTAATGGGGTCGGGAGGCTACACCTTC
CDR3: CASSLMGSGGYTF

size: -
V: TRBV7-9
J: TRBJ2-6
D: -
DNA: TGTGCCAGCAGCTTCGGATCAGGGTCTGGGGCCAACGTCCTGACTTTC
CDR3: CASSFGSGSGANVLTF

size: -
V: TRBV28
J: TRBJ2-6
D: TRBD1
DNA: TGTGCCAGCAAACAGGGGGCTAGCTCTGGGGCCAACGTCCTGACTTTC
CDR3: CASKQGASSGANVLTF

size: -
V: TRBV6-5
J: TRBJ2-7
D: -
DNA: TGTGCCAGCAGTTACCCGGGGAACTACGAGCAGTACTTC
CDR3: CASSYPGNYEQYF

size: -
V: TRBV7-2
J: TRBJ2-3
D: TRBD1
DNA: TGTGCCAGCACCTATCGGGACAGGGGATCAGATACGCAGTATTTT
CDR3: CASTYRDRGSDTQYF

size: -
V: TRBV2
J: TRBJ1-2
D: TRBD1
DNA: TGTGCCAGCGGGGCGGGACAGGGGAGCTATGGCTACACCTTC
CDR3: CASGAGQGSYGYTF

size: -
V: TRBV24-1
J: TRBJ1-1
D: -
DNA: TGTGCCACCAGTGGCGGGGAAGGGTGGCGCACTGAAGCTTTCTTT
CDR3: CATSGGEGWRTEAFF